This T cell receptor (beta chain) was found in a study of human T cells and chemical hapten exposure. Overall study: An area of 2 cm by approximately 2.1 cm on upper inner arm skin received 2% DPC for sensitization. General study results and limits: Expanded TCRs created a significantly greater count of big CDR3 similarity clusters than controls did.

Sample time point: patch test 3, about 24 weeks after DPC sensitization. Treatment denoted: therapeutic diphenylcyclopropenone sensitization with weekly scalp DPC. As for this clonotype: Its target is not known.

Via MiXCR, TCRdb re-called the RACE reads, giving one row per CDR3 protein. This sample has tens of thousands of distinct CDR3 sequences; around 12% occur once, and the top ten carry roughly 2.3%. Germline V gene sequence: CDR1 LGHNA, CDR2 YSLEER. The CDR3 covers 15 residues. Trimming took off 1 base at V and 5 bases at J, with 15 bases between the two ends. The source material was whole blood, sampled in connection with sensitization to the hapten diphenylcyclopropenone (DPC). The receptor was isolated from a man aged 25-45 years with alopecia areata. Some clones in this sample may be carry-over from other donors' samples. The chain joins TRBV4-3 to TRBJ2-7, with D possibly TRBD1 on 6 matching bases. The CDR3 loop reads CASSQGGTNADEQYF. CDR3 bases: TGCGCCAGCAGCCAAGGAGGGACAAACGCCGACGAGCAGTACTTC.